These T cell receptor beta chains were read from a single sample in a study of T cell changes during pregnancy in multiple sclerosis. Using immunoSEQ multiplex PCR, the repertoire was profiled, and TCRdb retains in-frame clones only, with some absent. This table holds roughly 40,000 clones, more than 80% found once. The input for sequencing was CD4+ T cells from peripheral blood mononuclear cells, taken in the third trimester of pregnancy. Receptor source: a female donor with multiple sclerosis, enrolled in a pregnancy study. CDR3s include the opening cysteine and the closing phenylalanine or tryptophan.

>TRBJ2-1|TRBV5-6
CASRPGTGGREQFF
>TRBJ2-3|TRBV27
CASRVSSGTDTQYF
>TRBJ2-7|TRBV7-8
CASSSAILAARGEQYF
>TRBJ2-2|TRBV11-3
CASSNPSDRGLNGELFF
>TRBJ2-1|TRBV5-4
CASRSGTGGIFSYNEQFF
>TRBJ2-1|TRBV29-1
CTSQLAGGLGQFF
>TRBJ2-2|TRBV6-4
CASSETSGGTGELFF
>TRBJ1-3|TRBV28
CATVGGTGIRNTIYF
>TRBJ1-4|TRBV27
CASSSGVGWAEKLFF
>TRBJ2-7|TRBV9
CASTPDGSGYEQYF
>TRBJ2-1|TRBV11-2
CASSARQGSYNEQFF
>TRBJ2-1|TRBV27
CASTRDRNYNEQFF
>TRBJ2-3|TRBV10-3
CAISGTSGSTDTQYF
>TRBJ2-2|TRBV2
CASALFGLAGGRTGELFF
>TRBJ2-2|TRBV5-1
CASSPQGYTGELFF
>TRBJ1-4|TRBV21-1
CASSPAGQGFYATNEKLFF
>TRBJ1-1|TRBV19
CASKFPVGTEAFF
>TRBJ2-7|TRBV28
CASSSAGPYEQYF
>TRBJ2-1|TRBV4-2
CASSQPTSADYNEQFF
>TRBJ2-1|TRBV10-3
CAIREGQAGFQFF
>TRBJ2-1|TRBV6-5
CASSYSIIVLNEQFF
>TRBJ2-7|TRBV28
CASSLSGFHEQYF
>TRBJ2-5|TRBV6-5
CASSYQIAGSRETQYF
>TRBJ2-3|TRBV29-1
CSVSGSQGADTQYF
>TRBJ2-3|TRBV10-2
CASSPRGPTDTQYF
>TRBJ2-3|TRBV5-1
CASSLPSGGIDTQYF
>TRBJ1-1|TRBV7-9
CASSLKRALNTEAFF
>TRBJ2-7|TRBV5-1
CASSSPTSGRAIEQYF
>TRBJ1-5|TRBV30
CAWGHPQPQHF
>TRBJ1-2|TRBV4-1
CASSQPGTGGYGYTF
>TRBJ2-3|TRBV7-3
CASSLGAGGRDTQYF
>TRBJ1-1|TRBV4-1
CASRKMRGRTEAFF
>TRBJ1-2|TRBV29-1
CSVEEGYYGYTF
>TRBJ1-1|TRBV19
CASKHMNTEAFF
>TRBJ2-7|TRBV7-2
CASSFGLAVTYEQYF
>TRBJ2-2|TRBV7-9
CASALNSNANTGELFF
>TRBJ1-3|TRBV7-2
CASSLTGQGNTIYF
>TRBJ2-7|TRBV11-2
CASSPRIGGRGNYEQYF
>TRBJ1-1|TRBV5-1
CASSLLGPRETEAFF
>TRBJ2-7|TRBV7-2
CASSSTGGYYEQYF
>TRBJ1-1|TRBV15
CATSRWGEGGTEAFF
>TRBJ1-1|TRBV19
CASSTDRLNTEAFF
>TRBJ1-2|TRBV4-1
CASSLQQGIDGGYTF
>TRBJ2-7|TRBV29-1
CSARDRVYEQYF
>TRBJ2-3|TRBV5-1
CASSLGTRTDTQYF
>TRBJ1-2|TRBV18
CASSRGPNYGYTF
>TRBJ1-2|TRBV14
CASSHPYYGYTF
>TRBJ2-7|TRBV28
CASSFSGQGKDEQYF
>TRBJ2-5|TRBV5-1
CASSLLAGGQETQYF
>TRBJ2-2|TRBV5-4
CASSDPGTSAAGELFF
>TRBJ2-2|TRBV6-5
CASSLGGTGTGELFF
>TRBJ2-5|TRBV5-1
CASSSPGQQETQYF
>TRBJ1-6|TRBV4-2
CASSQTGSPLHF
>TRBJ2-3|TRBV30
CAWGTSGMSDTQYF
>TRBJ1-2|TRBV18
CASSPQAEYGYTF